This T cell receptor beta chain was identified in a study of blood T cell repertoires in COVID-19. The count of this clone is one. Measured with immunoSEQ multiplex PCR; TCRdb has only the in-frame clones, and not every one. This repertoire shows a few hundred thousand clones, roughly 89% found once; its top ten account for 1.5% to 2%. There are 15 residues in the CDR3. CDR1 and CDR2 (germline): MNHEY, SMNVEV (reference sequence). V was shortened by 3 bases and J by 1 base, with 13 bases between the two germline ends. This rearrangement joins TRBV27 to TRBJ2-7; D is undetermined. This clonotype was sampled from a woman aged 30 to 39 who had recovered from COVID-19. Sequenced sample: PBMCs or T cells enriched from blood (not recorded which). This CDR3 is CASSLNGRLSYEQYF. The CDR3 DNA sequence: TGTGCCAGCAGTTTGAACGGCAGGTTATCCTACGAGCAGTACTTC.